Sequencing of this T cell receptor (beta chain) was carried out in a study of blood T cell repertoires in COVID-19. For the study at large: There were acute and convalescent COVID-19 samples, and they came from the United States, Italy and Spain. T cells, B-cell-depleted T cells, or PBMCs provided the cDNA or gDNA that served as material.

This CDR3 region has 13 residues. The trim removed 6 bases at V and 5 bases at J, leaving 3 bases unmatched. Looked up from germline, CDR1 is MNHNY and CDR2 is SVGAGI (reference sequence). Original analysis: Amplification of reference gene primers was used by the study to estimate nucleated cell counts. Sequencing used immunoSEQ multiplex PCR; TCRdb keeps in-frame clones, though not all of them. That table gives V, J and clone size, and the DNA gave D and trimming. This sample carries 250,000 to 350,000 clones, roughly 87% of them seen once, and the ten largest clones take 2.2%. V gene TRBV6-6 combines with J gene TRBJ2-2; 7 bases align to TRBD1. The sequence came from a woman between 45 and 65 years old who had recovered from COVID-19. The sample consisted of peripheral blood. The CDR3 coding sequence is TGTGCCAGCAGCCCCAGGGGGACCGGGGAGCTGTTTTTT. Protein product: CASSPRGTGELFF.